This TCR beta chain was identified in a study of T cell responses to AZD1222 COVID-19 vaccine. Comment on this clone: Its matching antigen is unknown.

Only in-frame clones appear in the TCRdb table, and some are missing; sequencing was by immunoSEQ multiplex PCR. The sample contains roughly 78,000 clones, roughly 85% of which appear only once. The CDR3 consists of 14 residues. V was clipped by 3 bases and J by 2 bases, with 11 bases between them. CDR1 and CDR2 from the germline V gene are DFQATT and SNEGSKA (reference sequence). Overall study results and limits: Targets within unmutated variant regions were reportedly found for nearly half of spike-specific TCRs. Possibly, clonal diversity was underestimated; donors were largely white British and included more females. Regions 160-218 and 743-854 dominated among vaccine-associated CD4 TCRs spanning spike.

The sample was peripheral blood, taken on day 0 of AZD1222 vaccination. The source is an adult in good health. The chain has TRBV20-1 and TRBJ1-5; tentatively, D is TRBD1 (6 bases). The CDR3 sequence is CSASVTGGNQPQHF. CDR3 bases: TGCAGTGCTAGTGTGACAGGTGGCAATCAGCCCCAGCATTTT.